One T cell receptor beta chain is described in this entry. Its antigen remains unknown. Germline V gene lookup returns CDR1 MNHEY and CDR2 SMNVEV (reference sequence). The CDR3 totals 12 residues. Trimming stripped 7 bases from V and 4 bases from J, with 10 bases between. These data are taken from a study of immune evolution from preneoplasia to lung adenocarcinoma. Study results and limitations: Normal lung had the highest top T cell clone frequencies.

Between the mid-2010s and the late 2010s, patients underwent resection in Japan or China. Two lung cancer pathologists independently confirmed each histologic diagnosis. The protocol was immunoSEQ multiplex PCR, while the TCRdb copy is restricted to in-frame clones and leaves out a portion. The sample includes 15,000 or so clones, approximately 85% seen only once; the top ten take around 2.9%. Sequencing input: FFPE lung adenocarcinoma in situ tissue. The chain employs TRBV27 and TRBJ1-2, with D unresolved. This clonotype was obtained from a donor at least 70 years old with lung adenocarcinoma. The CDR3 loop reads CASIGQVYGYTF. The CDR3 DNA follows: TGTGCCAGCATAGGGCAGGTCTATGGCTACACCTTC.